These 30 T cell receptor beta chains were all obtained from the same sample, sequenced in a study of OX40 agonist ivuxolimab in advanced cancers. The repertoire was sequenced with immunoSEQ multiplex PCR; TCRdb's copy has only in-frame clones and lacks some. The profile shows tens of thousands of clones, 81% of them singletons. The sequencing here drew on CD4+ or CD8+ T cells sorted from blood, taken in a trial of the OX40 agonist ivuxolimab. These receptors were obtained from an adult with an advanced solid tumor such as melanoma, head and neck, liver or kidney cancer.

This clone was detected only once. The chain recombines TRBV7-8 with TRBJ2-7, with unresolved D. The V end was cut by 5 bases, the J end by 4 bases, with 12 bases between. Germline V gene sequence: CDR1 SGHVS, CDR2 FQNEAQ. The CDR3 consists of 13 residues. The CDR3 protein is CASSPWDSYEQYF. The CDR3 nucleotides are TGTGCCAGCAGCCCGTGGGATTCTTACGAGCAGTACTTC.

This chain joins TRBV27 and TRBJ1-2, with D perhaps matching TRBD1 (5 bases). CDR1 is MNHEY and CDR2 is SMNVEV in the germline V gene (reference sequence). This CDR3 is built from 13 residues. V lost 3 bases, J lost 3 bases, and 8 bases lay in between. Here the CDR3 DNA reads TGTGCCAGCAGTTTTGGGACGGACTATGGCTACACCTTC. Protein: CASSFGTDYGYTF.

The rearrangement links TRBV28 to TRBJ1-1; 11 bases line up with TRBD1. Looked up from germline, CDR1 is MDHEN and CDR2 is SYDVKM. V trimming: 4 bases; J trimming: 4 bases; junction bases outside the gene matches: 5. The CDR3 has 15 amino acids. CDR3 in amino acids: CASSWTGGVGTEAFF. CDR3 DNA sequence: TGTGCCAGCAGTTGGACAGGGGGCGTAGGCACTGAAGCTTTCTTT.

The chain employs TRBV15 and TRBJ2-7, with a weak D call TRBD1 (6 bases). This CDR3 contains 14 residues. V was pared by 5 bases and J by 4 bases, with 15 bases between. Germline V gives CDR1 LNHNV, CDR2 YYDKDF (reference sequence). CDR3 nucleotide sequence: TGTGCCACCAGCTTGGGGGCAGGGAGATACGAGCAGTACTTC. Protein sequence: CATSLGAGRYEQYF.

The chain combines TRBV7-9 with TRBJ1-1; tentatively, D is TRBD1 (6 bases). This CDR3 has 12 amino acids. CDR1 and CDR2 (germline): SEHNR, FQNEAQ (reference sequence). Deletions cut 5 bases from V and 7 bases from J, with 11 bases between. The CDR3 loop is CASSLDSVEAFF. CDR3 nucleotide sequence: TGTGCCAGCAGCCTGGACAGTGTTGAAGCTTTCTTT.

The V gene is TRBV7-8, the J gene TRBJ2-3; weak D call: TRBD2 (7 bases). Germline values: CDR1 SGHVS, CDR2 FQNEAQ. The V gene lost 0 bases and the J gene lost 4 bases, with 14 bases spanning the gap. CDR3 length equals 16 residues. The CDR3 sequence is CASSLAGGLHADTQYF. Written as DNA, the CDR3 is TGTGCCAGCAGCTTAGCCGGGGGGCTTCACGCAGATACGCAGTATTTT. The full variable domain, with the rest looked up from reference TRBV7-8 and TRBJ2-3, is GAGVSQSPRYKVAKRGQDVALRCDPISGHVSLFWYQQALGQGPEFLTYFQNEAQLDKSGLPSDRFFAERPEGSVSTLKIQRTQQEDSAVYLCASSLAGGLHADTQYFGPGTRLTVL.

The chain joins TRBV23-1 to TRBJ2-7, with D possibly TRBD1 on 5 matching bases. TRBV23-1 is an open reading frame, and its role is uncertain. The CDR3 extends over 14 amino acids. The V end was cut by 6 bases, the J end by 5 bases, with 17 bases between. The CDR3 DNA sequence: TGCGCCAGCAGCCTGGGCAGGGCAGTCCACGAGCAGTACTTC. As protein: CASSLGRAVHEQYF.

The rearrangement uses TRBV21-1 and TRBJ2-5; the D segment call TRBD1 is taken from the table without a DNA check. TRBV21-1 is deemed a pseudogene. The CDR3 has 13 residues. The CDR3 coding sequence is TGTGCCAGCAGCAAAGGGGCTGGGGAGACCCAGTACTTC. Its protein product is CASSKGAGETQYF.

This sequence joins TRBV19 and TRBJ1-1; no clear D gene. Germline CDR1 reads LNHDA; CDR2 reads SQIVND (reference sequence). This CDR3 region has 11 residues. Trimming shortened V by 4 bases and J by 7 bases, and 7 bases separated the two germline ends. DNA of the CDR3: TGTGCCAGTAGTAACTGGGGTGAAGCTTTCTTT. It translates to CASSNWGEAFF.

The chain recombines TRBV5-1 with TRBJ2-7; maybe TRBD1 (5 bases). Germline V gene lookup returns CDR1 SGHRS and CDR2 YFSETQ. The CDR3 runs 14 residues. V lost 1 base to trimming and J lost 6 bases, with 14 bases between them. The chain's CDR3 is CASSLSIGVGEQYV. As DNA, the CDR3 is TGCGCCAGCAGCTTGAGCATAGGGGTCGGCGAGCAGTACGTC.

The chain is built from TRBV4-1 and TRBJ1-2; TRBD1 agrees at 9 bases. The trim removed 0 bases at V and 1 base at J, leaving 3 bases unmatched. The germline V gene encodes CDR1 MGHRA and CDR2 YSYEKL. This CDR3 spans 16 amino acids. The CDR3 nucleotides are TGCGCCAGCAGCCAAGAATGGGACAGGGATAACTATGGCTACACCTTC. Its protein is CASSQEWDRDNYGYTF.

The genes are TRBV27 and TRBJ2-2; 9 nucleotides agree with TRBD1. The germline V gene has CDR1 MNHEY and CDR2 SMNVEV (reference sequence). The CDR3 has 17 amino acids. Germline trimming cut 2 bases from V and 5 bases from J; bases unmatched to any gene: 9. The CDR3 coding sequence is TGTGCCAGCAGTTTAGTGACCGGGACAGGGAGGACCGGGGAGCTGTTTTTT. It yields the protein CASSLVTGTGRTGELFF.

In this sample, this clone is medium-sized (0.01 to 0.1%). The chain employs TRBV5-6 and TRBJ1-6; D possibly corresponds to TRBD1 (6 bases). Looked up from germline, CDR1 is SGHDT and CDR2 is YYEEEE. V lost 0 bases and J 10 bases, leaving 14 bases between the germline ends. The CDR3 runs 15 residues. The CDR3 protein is CASSLEVTGTSPLHF. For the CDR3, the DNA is TGTGCCAGCAGCTTGGAGGTTACAGGGACGTCACCCCTCCACTTT.

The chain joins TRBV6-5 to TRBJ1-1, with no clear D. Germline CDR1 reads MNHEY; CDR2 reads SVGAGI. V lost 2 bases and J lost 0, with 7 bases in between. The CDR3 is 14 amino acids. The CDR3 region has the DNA TGTGCCAGCAGTTACGGTATAATGAACACTGAAGCTTTCTTT. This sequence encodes CASSYGIMNTEAFF.

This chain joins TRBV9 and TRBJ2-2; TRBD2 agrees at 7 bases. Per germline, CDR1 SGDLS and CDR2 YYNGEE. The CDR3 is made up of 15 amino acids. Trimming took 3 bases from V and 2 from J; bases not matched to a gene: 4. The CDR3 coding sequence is TGTGCCAGCAGCGCAGCGGGGAGTAACACCGGGGAGCTGTTTTTT. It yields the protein CASSAAGSNTGELFF.

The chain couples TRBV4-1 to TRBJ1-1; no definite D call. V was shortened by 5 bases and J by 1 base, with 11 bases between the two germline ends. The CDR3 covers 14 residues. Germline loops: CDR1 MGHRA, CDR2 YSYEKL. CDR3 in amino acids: CASSEGLWNTEAFF. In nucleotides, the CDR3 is TGCGCCAGCAGCGAAGGACTCTGGAACACTGAAGCTTTCTTT.

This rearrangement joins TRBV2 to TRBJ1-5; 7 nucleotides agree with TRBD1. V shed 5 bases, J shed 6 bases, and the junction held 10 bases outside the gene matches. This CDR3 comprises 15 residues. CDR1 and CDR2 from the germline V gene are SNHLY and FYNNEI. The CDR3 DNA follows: TGTGCCAGCAGTACCTCCCCAGGGGGGGGTCAGCCCCAGCATTTT. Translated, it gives CASSTSPGGGQPQHF.

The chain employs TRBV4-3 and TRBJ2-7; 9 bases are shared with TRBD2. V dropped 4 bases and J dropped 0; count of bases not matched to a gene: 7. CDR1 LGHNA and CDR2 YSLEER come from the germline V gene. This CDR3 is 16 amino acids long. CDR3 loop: CASSPGASGVSYEQYF. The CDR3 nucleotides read TGCGCCAGCAGCCCCGGCGCTAGCGGGGTCTCCTACGAGCAGTACTTC.

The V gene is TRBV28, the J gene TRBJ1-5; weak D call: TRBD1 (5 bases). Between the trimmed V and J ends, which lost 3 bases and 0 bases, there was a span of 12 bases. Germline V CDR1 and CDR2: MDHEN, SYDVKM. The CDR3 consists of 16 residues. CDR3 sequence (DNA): TGTGCCAGCAGTTTCCCGGCAGGGTATAGCAATCAGCCCCAGCATTTT. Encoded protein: CASSFPAGYSNQPQHF.

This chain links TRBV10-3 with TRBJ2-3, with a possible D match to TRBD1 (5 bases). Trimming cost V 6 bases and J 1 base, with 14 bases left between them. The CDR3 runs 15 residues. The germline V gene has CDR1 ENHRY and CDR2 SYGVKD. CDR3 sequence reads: CAISQSGLGTDTQYF. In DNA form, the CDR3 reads TGTGCCATCAGCCAATCAGGGCTAGGCACAGATACGCAGTATTTT.

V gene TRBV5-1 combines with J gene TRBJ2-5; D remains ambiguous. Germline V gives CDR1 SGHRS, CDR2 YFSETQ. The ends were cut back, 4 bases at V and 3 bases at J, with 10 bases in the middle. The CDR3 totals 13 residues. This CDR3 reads CASSLFGEETQYF. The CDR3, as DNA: TGCGCCAGCAGCCTCTTCGGAGAAGAGACCCAGTACTTC.

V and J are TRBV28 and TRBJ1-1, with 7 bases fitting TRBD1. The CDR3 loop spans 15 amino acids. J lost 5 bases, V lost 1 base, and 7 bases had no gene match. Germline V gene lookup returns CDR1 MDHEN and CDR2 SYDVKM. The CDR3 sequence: CASSLSEGAATEAFF. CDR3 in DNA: TGTGCCAGCAGTTTATCCGAGGGGGCTGCAACTGAAGCTTTCTTT. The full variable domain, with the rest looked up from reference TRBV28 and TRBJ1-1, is DVKVTQSSRYLVKRTGEKVFLECVQDMDHENMFWYRQDPGLGLRLIYFSYDVKMKEKGDIPEGYSVSREKKERFSLILESASTNQTSMYLCASSLSEGAATEAFFGQGTRLTVV.

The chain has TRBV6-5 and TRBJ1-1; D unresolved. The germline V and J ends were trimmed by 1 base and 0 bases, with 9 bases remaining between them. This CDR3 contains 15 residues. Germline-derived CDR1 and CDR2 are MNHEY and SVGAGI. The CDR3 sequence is CASSYLAEVNTEAFF. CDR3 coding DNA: TGTGCCAGCAGTTACTTGGCAGAGGTGAACACTGAAGCTTTCTTT.

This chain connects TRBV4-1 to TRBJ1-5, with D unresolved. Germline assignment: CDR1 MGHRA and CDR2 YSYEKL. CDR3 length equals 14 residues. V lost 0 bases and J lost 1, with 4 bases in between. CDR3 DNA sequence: TGCGCCAGCAGCCAAGATCCCAGCAATCAGCCCCAGCATTTT. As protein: CASSQDPSNQPQHF.

In DNA, the CDR3 is TGTGCCAGCAGTTATGGGGGAAATGAGCAGTTCTTC. The encoded protein is CASSYGGNEQFF. The genes are TRBV7-9 and TRBJ2-1; D tentatively fits TRBD1 or TRBD2 (5 bases each). Germline CDR1 is SEHNR and CDR2 is FQNEAQ (reference sequence). The CDR3 runs 12 residues. V lost 6 bases and J lost 7, with 10 bases in between.

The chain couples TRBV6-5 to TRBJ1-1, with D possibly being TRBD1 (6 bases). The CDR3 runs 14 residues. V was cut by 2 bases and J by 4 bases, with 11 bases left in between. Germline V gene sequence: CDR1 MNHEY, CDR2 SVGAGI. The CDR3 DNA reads TGTGCCAGCAGTTACGGGGGCGGTGGCACTGAAGCTTTCTTT. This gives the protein CASSYGGGGTEAFF.

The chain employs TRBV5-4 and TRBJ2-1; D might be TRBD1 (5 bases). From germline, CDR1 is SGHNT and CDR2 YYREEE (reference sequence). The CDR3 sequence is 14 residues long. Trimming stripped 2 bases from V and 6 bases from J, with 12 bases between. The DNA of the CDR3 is TGTGCCAGCAGCTTAGGGCAGGGCAGCAATGAGCAGTTCTTC. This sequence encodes CASSLGQGSNEQFF.

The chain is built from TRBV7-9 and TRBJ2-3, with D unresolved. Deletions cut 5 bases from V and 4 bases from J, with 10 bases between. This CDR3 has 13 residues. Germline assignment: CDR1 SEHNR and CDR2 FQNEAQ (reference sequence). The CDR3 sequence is CASSRETADTQYF. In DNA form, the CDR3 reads TGTGCCAGCAGCCGCGAGACGGCAGATACGCAGTATTTT. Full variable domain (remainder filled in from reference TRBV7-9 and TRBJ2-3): DTGVSQNPRHKITKRGQNVTFRCDPISEHNRLYWYRQTLGQGPEFLTYFQNEAQLEKSRLLSDRFSAERPKGSFSTLEIQRTEQGDSAMYLCASSRETADTQYFGPGTRLTVL.

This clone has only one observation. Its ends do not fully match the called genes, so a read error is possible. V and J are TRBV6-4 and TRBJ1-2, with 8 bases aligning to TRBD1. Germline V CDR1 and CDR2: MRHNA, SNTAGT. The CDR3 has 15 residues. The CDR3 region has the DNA TGTGCCAGCAGTTACTCGAGCCAGGGGGCCTATGGCTACACCTTC. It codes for CASSYSSQGAYGYTF.

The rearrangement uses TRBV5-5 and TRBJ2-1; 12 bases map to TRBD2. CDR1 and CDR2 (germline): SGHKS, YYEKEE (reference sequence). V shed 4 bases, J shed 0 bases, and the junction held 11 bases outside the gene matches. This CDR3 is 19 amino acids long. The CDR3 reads CASSLTLAGGLSSYNEQFF. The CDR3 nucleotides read TGTGCCAGCAGCCTCACACTAGCGGGGGGACTGAGCTCCTACAATGAGCAGTTCTTC. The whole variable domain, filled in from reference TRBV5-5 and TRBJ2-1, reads DAGVTQSPTHLIKTRGQQVTLRCSPISGHKSVSWYQQVLGQGPQFIFQYYEKEERGRGNFPDRFSARQFPNYSSELNVNALLLGDSALYLCASSLTLAGGLSSYNEQFFGPGTRLTVL.